One and the same sample provided the 22 T cell receptor beta chains below, sequenced in a study of T cell changes during pregnancy in multiple sclerosis. The repertoire was sequenced with immunoSEQ multiplex PCR; TCRdb's copy has only in-frame clones and lacks some. The table lists some 85,000 clones, about 94% of them singletons. Specimen: peripheral blood, collected in the third trimester of pregnancy. Source of these receptors: a female donor with multiple sclerosis, enrolled in a pregnancy study.

The rearrangement links TRBV5-1 to TRBJ1-1; D is undetermined. Trimming cost V 3 bases and J 2 bases, with 2 bases left between them. Germline V CDR1 and CDR2: SGHRS, YFSETQ. This CDR3 contains 11 residues. CDR3 in DNA: TGCGCCAGCAGCTCAAACACTGAAGCTTTCTTT. Protein: CASSSNTEAFF.

The J gene is TRBJ2-7, the V gene TRBV9; possibly TRBD1 for D (6 bases). Germline V gene data show CDR1 as SGDLS and CDR2 as YYNGEE. V dropped 3 bases and J dropped 1 base, with 8 bases sitting between them. This CDR3 contains 13 residues. CDR3 coding DNA: TGTGCCAGCAGCGCAGGGGTTTCCTACGAGCAGTACTTC. Protein: CASSAGVSYEQYF.

The V gene is TRBV5-1, the J gene TRBJ2-1, with 8 nucleotides matching TRBD2. V shed 4 bases, J shed 3 bases, and the junction held 6 bases outside the gene matches. The CDR3 loop spans 15 amino acids. Germline values: CDR1 SGHRS, CDR2 YFSETQ. In nucleotides, the CDR3 is TGCGCCAGCAGCACATCAGCGGGAGACTACAATGAGCAGTTCTTC. Residues: CASSTSAGDYNEQFF.

CDR3 DNA sequence: TGTGCCAGCAGTGACCGGGACAGGGGGGAAGAAGCTTTCTTT. Protein sequence: CASSDRDRGEEAFF. The genes are TRBV27 and TRBJ1-1, with TRBD1 matching 11 bases. CDR3 length equals 14 residues. From germline, CDR1 is MNHEY and CDR2 SMNVEV (reference sequence). V gave up 5 bases and J gave up 8 bases; unmatched junction bases: 7.

This clone was recorded once. This chain links TRBV4-1 with TRBJ1-2; possible D gene TRBD1, 6 bases. V was clipped by 1 base and J by 8 bases, with 14 bases between them. This CDR3 has 14 residues. Germline V CDR1 and CDR2: MGHRA, YSYEKL. CDR3 region: CASSQAGGRGGYTF. The CDR3 DNA reads as TGCGCCAGCAGCCAAGCCGGGGGGCGGGGAGGCTACACCTTC.

The V and J genes are TRBV27 and TRBJ2-7; D call uncertain. Germline V gene lookup returns CDR1 MNHEY and CDR2 SMNVEV (reference sequence). Trimming took 4 bases from V and 7 from J, leaving 14 bases between them. CDR3 length equals 13 residues. CDR3 amino acids: CASSSYQLEEQYF. CDR3 in DNA: TGTGCCAGCAGTTCATACCAATTAGAAGAGCAGTACTTC.

The chain couples TRBV19 to TRBJ2-1; a weak D match, TRBD2 (6 bases). The CDR3 is made up of 17 amino acids. The V and J ends lost 6 bases and 4 bases respectively, with 22 bases between them. The germline gives CDR1 LNHDA, CDR2 SQIVND (reference sequence). The CDR3, as DNA: TGTGCCAGTAGCCCCTTTTTGGGCGGGGCAAGTTACAATGAGCAGTTCTTC. Its translation is CASSPFLGGASYNEQFF.

A single count supports this clone. J is TRBJ1-2 and V is TRBV6-1; 9 nucleotides line up with TRBD1. CDR1 and CDR2 (germline): MNHNS, SASEGT. V was clipped by 3 bases and J by 5 bases; unmatched bases: 16. This CDR3 region has 18 residues. CDR3 bases: TGTGCCAGCAGTGACTTAGGCAGGGGACAGGGCCAAGGGTATGGCTACACCTTC. This encodes CASSDLGRGQGQGYGYTF.

This clone was seen once. This chain joins TRBV11-2 and TRBJ1-3, with a weak D call TRBD1 (5 bases). Trimming pared 5 bases from V and 8 bases from J, leaving 16 bases between. The length of the CDR3 is 14 residues. Per germline, CDR1 SGHAT and CDR2 FQNNGV. CDR3 in amino acids: CASSPGLAGDTIYF. As DNA, the CDR3 is TGTGCCAGCAGCCCCGGCCTTGCGGGGGACACCATATATTTT.

This chain joins TRBV7-2 and TRBJ2-3, with 8 bases fitting TRBD2. The CDR3 contains 15 residues. Trimming cost V 3 bases and J 1 base; bases outside gene matches: 3. Germline loops: CDR1 SGHTA, CDR2 FQGNSA. For the CDR3, the DNA is TGTGCCAGCAGCTTCCGGCGGGAGGGCACAGATACGCAGTATTTT. Residues: CASSFRREGTDTQYF.

The V gene is TRBV27, the J gene TRBJ1-1; D may be TRBD1 (6 bases). The CDR3 runs 14 residues. The ends were cut back, 5 bases at V and 4 bases at J, with 14 bases in the middle. Germline V lookup: CDR1 MNHEY, CDR2 SMNVEV (reference sequence). This CDR3 is CASSLGGLGTEAFF. The DNA for the CDR3 is TGTGCCAGCAGTCTGGGGGGGCTGGGCACTGAAGCTTTCTTT.

The chain joins TRBV29-1 to TRBJ2-5; TRBD2 agrees at 12 bases. Trimming cost V 2 bases and J 5 bases; bases outside gene matches: 6. This CDR3 comprises 15 residues. CDR1 and CDR2 from the germline V gene are SQVTM and ANQGSEA. CDR3 nucleotides: TGCAGCGTTGAAACCTCTAGCGGGAGGGCTGAGACCCAGTACTTC. Translating it yields CSVETSSGRAETQYF.

This clone has more than one count but fewer than ten. The V call is TRBV9, the J call TRBJ2-7; a weak D match, TRBD2 (6 bases). This CDR3 contains 15 residues. Trimming stripped 0 bases from V and 6 bases from J, with 16 bases between. CDR1 is SGDLS, CDR2 YYNGEE, per germline. The CDR3 nucleotides read TGTGCCAGCAGCGTAGGACGGGGCGGGGTCGGCGAGCAGTACTTC. Its translation: CASSVGRGGVGEQYF.

The chain is built from TRBV9 and TRBJ1-1, with D hard to call. This CDR3 is built from 16 residues. The V gene lost 0 bases and the J gene lost 4 bases, with 16 bases spanning the gap. CDR1 is SGDLS, CDR2 YYNGEE, per germline. The CDR3 DNA sequence: TGTGCCAGCAGCGTAGCTATCCTACATACGGGCACTGAAGCTTTCTTT. Translating gives CASSVAILHTGTEAFF.

This chain links TRBV7-9 with TRBJ2-1; D is perhaps TRBD1 (5 bases). Germline CDR1 is SEHNR and CDR2 is FQNEAQ (reference sequence). The CDR3 contains 16 residues. V lost 1 base and J lost 6, with 16 bases in between. Here the CDR3 reads CASSLEGARVGNEQFF. The CDR3 DNA follows: TGTGCCAGCAGCTTAGAAGGGGCCAGAGTAGGCAATGAGCAGTTCTTC.

V and J are TRBV6-4 and TRBJ2-7; D remains unclear. Germline V CDR1 and CDR2: MRHNA, SNTAGT. The V and J ends lost 5 bases and 6 bases respectively, with 11 bases between them. The CDR3 loop spans 12 amino acids. The CDR3 reads CASSHNCGEQYF. The CDR3 nucleotides are TGTGCCAGCAGTCACAATTGCGGCGAGCAGTACTTC.

The CDR3 nucleotides are TGTGCCAGCAGTCCCGGACAGCGGTCCTACGAGCAGTACTTC. Its translation is CASSPGQRSYEQYF. J is TRBJ2-7 and V is TRBV7-8; weak D call: TRBD1 (6 bases). V shed 6 bases and J shed 1 base, with 13 bases lying between them. Germline assignment: CDR1 SGHVS and CDR2 FQNEAQ. The CDR3 is made up of 14 amino acids.

The chain has TRBV6-1 and TRBJ2-7, with D perhaps TRBD2 (5 bases). CDR3 length: 12 amino acids. The germline V gene encodes CDR1 MNHNS and CDR2 SASEGT. V was shortened by 6 bases and J by 6 bases, with 12 bases between the two germline ends. In DNA, the CDR3 is TGTGCCAGCAGCCCTACCGGGGTCGAGCAGTACTTC. As protein: CASSPTGVEQYF.

This sequence joins TRBV7-3 and TRBJ2-1; D is possibly TRBD1 (5 bases). Germline-derived CDR1 and CDR2 are SGHTA and FQGTGA. The CDR3 totals 14 residues. The V and J ends lost 5 bases and 2 bases respectively, with 10 bases between them. The CDR3 here is CASSPPGTYNEQFF. In DNA, the CDR3 is TGTGCCAGCAGCCCCCCAGGGACCTACAATGAGCAGTTCTTC.

This chain joins TRBV5-5 and TRBJ2-7; D gene unclear. CDR3 length: 14 amino acids. From germline, CDR1 is SGHKS and CDR2 YYEKEE (reference sequence). Trimming stripped 2 bases from V and 1 base from J, with 10 bases between. CDR3 DNA: TGTGCCAGCAGCTTCTGGCAGGAATCCTACGAGCAGTACTTC. Translating gives CASSFWQESYEQYF.

The chain links TRBV27 to TRBJ2-1, with 7 bases that match TRBD1. The CDR3 runs 13 residues. V dropped 5 bases and J dropped 2; count of bases not matched to a gene: 0. The germline gives CDR1 MNHEY, CDR2 SMNVEV (reference sequence). In nucleotides, the CDR3 is TGTGCCAGCAGTGACAGGGCCTACAATGAGCAGTTCTTC. It encodes CASSDRAYNEQFF.

CDR3 coding DNA: TGTGCTAGTGGTTGGGGGGGGCCGATCCTTTACGAGCAGTACTTC. Encoded protein: CASGWGGPILYEQYF. The V and J genes are TRBV12-5 and TRBJ2-7; D is possibly TRBD2 (7 bases). Trimming pared 4 bases from V and 4 bases from J, leaving 17 bases between. The V gene's germline CDR1 is LGHNT and CDR2 FRNRAP. This CDR3 spans 15 amino acids.